This TCR beta chain appears in the sequencing data of a study of cytomegalovirus exposure and HLA in healthy donors (dated by TCRdb to 2016 to 2017). The study in broad terms: According to a later analysis, one platform produced both the 100 to 150 validation repertoires and the 550 to 800 repertoires of the first cohort. The study combined high-throughput TCR immunosequencing, statistical association of individual TCRs with disease status, and machine learning to predict cytomegalovirus infection status. The study was designed to test whether signatures of past pathogen exposure could be identified by cataloging public T cell receptors. Besides the first cohort of around 700 subjects, a separate validation cohort made up of 120 different subjects was used. Paper-wide results and their limitations: A total of 164 TCR beta chains were listed by the study as associated with cytomegalovirus. The classifier was reported to diagnose cytomegalovirus status with high specificity and sensitivity in both the original and validation cohorts. A later analysis had no HLA typing for the validation cohort, so co-occurrence there was scored across all 130 or so repertoires. The authors suggested that the approach could potentially be extended to other disease states and immunological phenotypes. Across donors, most TCR sequences were observed very rarely, whereas some public TCRs were present in many individuals. Three of the identified cytomegalovirus-associated TCR beta chains were confirmed in vitro to be specific for cytomegalovirus antigens. A later analysis found that TCRs clustered in the first cohort also tended to co-occur in the approximately 120 validation repertoires, with just under 95% of cluster scores above 0.

Libraries were made using the immunoSEQ multiplex PCR assay. In the paper's pipeline: A statistical classification framework was built to diagnose cytomegalovirus status from the catalog of TCR beta chain sequences. Entries here come from immuneACCESS through TCRdb and include only in-frame sequences with V and J called. Some clones fail to appear in such tables; in the studies checked, an unresolved V gene covers under half of the shortfall, and the cause of the remainder is unknown. Clone size and the V and J calls come from that table; the DNA yielded D and trimming. The sample includes under 80,000 clones, with roughly 90% observed a single time. The top ten hold around 1.2% of the sample. The donors belonged to the validation cohort of about 110 subjects, which was separate from the roughly 700-subject first cohort. Cut back by 7 bases and 1 base, the V and J ends lie 14 bases apart. Reading the germline V gene (reference sequence) gives CDR1 MNHEY and CDR2 SMNVEV. The CDR3 spans 15 residues, from the cysteine through the phenylalanine. The retained sequence is limited to the CDR3, 45 bases, with the frame set at the first base.

As for this clone: Its antigen is unknown. No much larger clonotype is one base removed from it; base qualities were not supplied.

The sequence is built from TRBV27 and TRBJ1-5; TRBD1 could be the D gene, as 5 bases match. The sequencing sample was made of PBMCs. The receptor was isolated from a woman between 18 and 29 years old in good health and CMV-seronegative. The DNA is as follows: TGTGCCAGCACCAAAGGGGCCGAGAGCAATCAGCCCCAGCATTTT. It translates as CASTKGAESNQPQHF.